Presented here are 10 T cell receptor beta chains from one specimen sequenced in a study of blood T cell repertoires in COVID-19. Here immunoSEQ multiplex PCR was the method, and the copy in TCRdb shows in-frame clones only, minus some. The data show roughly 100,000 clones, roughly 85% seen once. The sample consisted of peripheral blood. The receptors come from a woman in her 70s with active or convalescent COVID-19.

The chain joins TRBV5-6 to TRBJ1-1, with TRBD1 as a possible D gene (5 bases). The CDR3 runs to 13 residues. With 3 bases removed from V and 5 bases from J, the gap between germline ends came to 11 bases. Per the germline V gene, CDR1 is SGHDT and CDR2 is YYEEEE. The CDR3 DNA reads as TGTGCCAGCAGCTGGACGGGGGGAACTGAAGCTTTCTTT. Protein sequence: CASSWTGGTEAFF. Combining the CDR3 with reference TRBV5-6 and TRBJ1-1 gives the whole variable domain DAGVTQSPTHLIKTRGQQVTLRCSPKSGHDTVSWYQQALGQGPQFIFQYYEEEERQRGNFPDRFSGHQFPNYSSELNVNALLLGDSALYLCASSWTGGTEAFFGQGTRLTVV.

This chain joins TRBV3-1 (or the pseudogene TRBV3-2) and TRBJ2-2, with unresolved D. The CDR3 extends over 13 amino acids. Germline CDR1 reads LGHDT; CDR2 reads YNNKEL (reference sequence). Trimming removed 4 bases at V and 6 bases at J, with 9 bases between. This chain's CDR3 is CASSPTISGELFF. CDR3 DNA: TGTGCCAGCAGCCCCACTATTTCCGGGGAGCTGTTTTTT.

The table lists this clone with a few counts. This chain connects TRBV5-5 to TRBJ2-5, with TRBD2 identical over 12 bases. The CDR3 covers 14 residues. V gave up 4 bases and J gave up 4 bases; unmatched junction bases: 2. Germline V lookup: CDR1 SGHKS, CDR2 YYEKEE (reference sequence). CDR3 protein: CASSGLAGSETQYF. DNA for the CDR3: TGTGCCAGCAGCGGACTAGCGGGATCAGAGACCCAGTACTTC.

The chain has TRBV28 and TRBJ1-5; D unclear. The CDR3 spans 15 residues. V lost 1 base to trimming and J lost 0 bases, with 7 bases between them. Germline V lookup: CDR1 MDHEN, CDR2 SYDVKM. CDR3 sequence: CASSLSTSSNQPQHF. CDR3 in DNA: TGTGCCAGCAGTTTATCGACATCTAGCAATCAGCCCCAGCATTTT.

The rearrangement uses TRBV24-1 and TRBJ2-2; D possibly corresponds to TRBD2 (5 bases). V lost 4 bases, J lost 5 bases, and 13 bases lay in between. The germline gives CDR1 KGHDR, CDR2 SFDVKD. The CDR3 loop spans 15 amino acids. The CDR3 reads CATSEPRRGTGELFF. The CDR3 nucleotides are TGTGCCACCAGTGAACCCAGACGGGGAACCGGGGAGCTGTTTTTT.

The CDR3 sequence: CASRRSTSGSTDTQYF. CDR3 coding DNA: TGTGCCAGCAGACGGTCGACTAGCGGCAGCACAGATACGCAGTATTTT. This chain joins TRBV5-5 and TRBJ2-3; 9 bases match TRBD2. This CDR3 is 16 amino acids long. CDR1 and CDR2 (germline): SGHKS, YYEKEE (reference sequence). V trimming: 5 bases; J trimming: 0 bases; junction bases outside the gene matches: 7.

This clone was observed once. This chain's CDR3 is CASSQGRGNPYEQYF. Written as DNA, the CDR3 is TGCGCCAGCAGCCAAGGACGGGGTAACCCCTACGAGCAGTACTTC. The chain employs TRBV4-3 and TRBJ2-7; D may be TRBD2 (5 bases). Germline CDR1 is LGHNA and CDR2 is YSLEER. V was pared by 1 base and J by 2 bases, with 12 bases between. The CDR3 is made up of 15 amino acids.

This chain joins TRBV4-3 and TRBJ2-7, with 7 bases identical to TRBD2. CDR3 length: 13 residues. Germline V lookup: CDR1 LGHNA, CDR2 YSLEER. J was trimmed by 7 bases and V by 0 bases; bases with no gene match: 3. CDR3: CASSQEDGGEQYF. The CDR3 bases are TGCGCCAGCAGCCAAGAAGACGGGGGGGAGCAGTACTTC.

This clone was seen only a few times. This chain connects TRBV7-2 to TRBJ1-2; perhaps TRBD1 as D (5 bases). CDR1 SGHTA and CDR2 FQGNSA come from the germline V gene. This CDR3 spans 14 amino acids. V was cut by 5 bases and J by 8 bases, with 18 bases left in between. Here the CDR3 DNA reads TGTGCCAGCAGCCAAGGTCAGGGCCCCTTCGGCTACACCTTC. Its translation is CASSQGQGPFGYTF.

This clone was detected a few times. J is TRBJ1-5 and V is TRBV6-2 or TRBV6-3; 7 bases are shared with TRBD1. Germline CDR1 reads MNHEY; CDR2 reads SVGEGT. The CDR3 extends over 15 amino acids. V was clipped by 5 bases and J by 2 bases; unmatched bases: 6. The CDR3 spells CASSQQGMGNQPQHF. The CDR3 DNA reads TGTGCCAGCAGTCAACAGGGGATGGGCAATCAGCCCCAGCATTTT.